This TCR beta chain was sequenced during a study of cytomegalovirus exposure and HLA in healthy donors. V was clipped by 1 base and J by 3 bases, with 7 bases between them. This CDR3 region has 13 residues. Germline V gene data show CDR1 as MNHNS and CDR2 as SASEGT. This clone turned up a few times. With 60 Vbeta and 13 Jbeta primers, the PCR was carried out. Libraries were prepared by immunoSEQ multiplex PCR; TCRdb keeps only in-frame clonotypes and omits some of them. The data contain about 150,000 clones, approximately 82% of them seen just once; the ten biggest clones take up 10% to 12%. Sequences were obtained from PBMCs. The chain links TRBV6-1 to TRBJ2-7; unclear D gene. The sequence derives from a man younger than 30 in good health and CMV-seropositive. DNA of the CDR3: TGTGCCAGCAGTGAAGGCAACTACTACGAGCAGTACTTC. Amino acids: CASSEGNYYEQYF.